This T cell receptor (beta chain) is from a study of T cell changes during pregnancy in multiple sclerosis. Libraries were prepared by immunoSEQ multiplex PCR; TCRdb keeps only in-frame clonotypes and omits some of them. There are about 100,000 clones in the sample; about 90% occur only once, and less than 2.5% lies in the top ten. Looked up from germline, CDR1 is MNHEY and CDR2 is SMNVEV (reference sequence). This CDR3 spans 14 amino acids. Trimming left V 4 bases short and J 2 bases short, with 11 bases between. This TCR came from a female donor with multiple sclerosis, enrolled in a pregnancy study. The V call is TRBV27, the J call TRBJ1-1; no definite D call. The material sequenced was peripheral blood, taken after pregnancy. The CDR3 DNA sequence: TGTGCCAGCAGTTCCCAATTACTTAACACTGAAGCTTTCTTT. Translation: CASSSQLLNTEAFF.